The clone carrying this T cell receptor (beta chain) was detected a few times. Its matching antigen is unknown. These data originate in a study of cytomegalovirus exposure and HLA in healthy donors. General study results and limits: On later analysis, the bulk of CMV-associated TCR beta chains appeared to be HLA-restricted. Analysis performed later showed TCR beta chains linked to HLA being more clonally expanded than equally common others.

CDR3 length equals 16 residues. Germline CDR1 and CDR2: SGHNT and YYREEE (reference sequence). V was pared by 3 bases and J by 1 base, with 8 bases of the junction left unmatched. PCR employed 60 Vbeta and 13 Jbeta primers. TCRdb's copy holds only in-frame clones and misses some; the assay was immunoSEQ multiplex PCR. The profile covers under 200,000 clones, with 10% to 15% appearing a single time and about 7.8% taken by the ten largest. The genes are TRBV5-4 and TRBJ2-3; 7 bases match TRBD2. This receptor was identified in a man aged 45-65 years in good health and CMV-seropositive. Material for sequencing was PBMCs. CDR3 bases: TGTGCCAGCAGCTATGGACTCCGGGAGGGCACAGATACGCAGTATTTT. This translates into CASSYGLREGTDTQYF. Together with reference TRBV5-4 and TRBJ2-3, the CDR3 gives the full variable domain: ETGVTQSPTHLIKTRGQQVTLRCSSQSGHNTVSWYQQALGQGPQFIFQYYREEENGRGNFPPRFSGLQFPNYSSELNVNALELDDSALYLCASSYGLREGTDTQYFGPGTRLTVL.